This T cell receptor beta chain was recorded in a study of blood T cells in healthy people across ages. Study-level findings and limits: The donors' CMV status was not determined, possibly confounding changes in expanded clonotypes. The diversity estimates, figures obtained from one million T cells, were considered underestimates. Both naive CD4+ cell counts and diversity were greater in long-lived donors than in aged donors.

The authors ran a second PCR of 7 to 11 cycles using a sample-barcoded 5' primer and a J-beta primer mix. TCRdb independently ran MiXCR on the 5' RACE reads; one entry per CDR3 protein. This table has over 600,000 distinct CDR3 sequences, 46% appearing once. This clonotype was recorded at least ten times. The antigen remains unidentified. This receptor was taken from an elderly man in good health. Sequenced input: blood.

In DNA form, the CDR3 reads TGTGCCAGCAGCCCGAACACTGAAGCTTTCTTT. It codes for CASSPNTEAFF. This chain connects TRBV28 to TRBJ1-1; D gene ambiguous. This CDR3 is 11 amino acids long. Per germline, CDR1 MDHEN and CDR2 SYDVKM. V was cut by 6 bases and J by 1 base, with 3 bases left in between.